A single sample is the source of the 21 T cell receptor beta chains below, sequenced in a study of cytomegalovirus exposure and HLA in healthy donors. Repertoires were generated with immunoSEQ multiplex PCR, while TCRdb's copy carries only in-frame clones and drops some. The top ten hold less than 0.4% of the sample, which has around 240,000 clones, 90% seen once. The sequencing input was PBMCs. The receptors derive from a woman younger than 30 in good health and CMV-seronegative.

This chain joins TRBV28 and TRBJ2-3, with 10 nucleotides matching TRBD1. Per germline, CDR1 MDHEN and CDR2 SYDVKM. J lost 5 bases, V lost 5 bases, and 10 bases had no gene match. The CDR3 loop spans 16 amino acids. The CDR3 sequence is CASSVPGQGYVDTQYF. The DNA for the CDR3 is TGTGCCAGCAGTGTTCCGGGACAGGGGTATGTAGATACGCAGTATTTT.

This clone was observed once. V usage is TRBV5-1 and J usage is TRBJ1-4, with 7 bases matching TRBD1. Looked up from germline, CDR1 is SGHRS and CDR2 is YFSETQ. This CDR3 spans 13 amino acids. V lost 5 bases and J lost 4; bases outside the gene matches: 2. CDR3 loop: CASRGQVNEKLFF. In DNA, the CDR3 is TGCGCCAGCAGAGGACAGGTTAATGAAAAACTGTTTTTT.

This clone turned up a few times. The chain combines TRBV28 with TRBJ2-7, with 9 bases identical to TRBD1. Losses at the gene ends were 4 bases for V and 0 bases for J; bases not matched to a gene: 7. The CDR3 is made up of 16 amino acids. Germline V gene lookup returns CDR1 MDHEN and CDR2 SYDVKM. The CDR3 DNA reads as TGTGCCAGCAGTTCTGGACAGGGGTTGACCTCCTACGAGCAGTACGTC. This gives the protein CASSSGQGLTSYEQYV.

This chain joins TRBV28 and TRBJ1-5; TRBD1 agrees at 7 bases. In germline, CDR1 is MDHEN, CDR2 SYDVKM. The CDR3 consists of 15 residues. The trim removed 2 bases at V and 5 bases at J, leaving 6 bases unmatched. The CDR3 DNA is TGTGCCAGCAGTTTACAAACAGGGGTTTATCAGCCCCAGCATTTT. This translates into CASSLQTGVYQPQHF.

Here the CDR3 reads CASRPQRGQETQYF. The CDR3, as DNA: TGTGCCAGCAGACCTCAGCGGGGTCAAGAGACCCAGTACTTC. This rearrangement joins TRBV5-4 to TRBJ2-5; TRBD2 matches 7 bases. The CDR3 has 14 residues. Germline V gene sequence: CDR1 SGHNT, CDR2 YYREEE (reference sequence). V shed 5 bases, J shed 2 bases, and the junction held 6 bases outside the gene matches.

This clone appeared once. The V and J genes are TRBV4-3 and TRBJ2-7, with D possibly TRBD2 on 5 matching bases. The CDR3 extends over 18 amino acids. The V end lost 1 base, the J end lost 2 bases, and 21 bases lay between the germline ends. Germline V gene lookup returns CDR1 LGHNA and CDR2 YSLEER. CDR3 DNA: TGCGCCAGCAGCCAAGCCCCCGGACTGATCCAAACTGCCTACGAGCAGTACTTC. Its protein is CASSQAPGLIQTAYEQYF.

The chain carries TRBV2 and TRBJ2-1; 8 bases agree with TRBD1. The CDR3 extends over 14 amino acids. Trimming took 4 bases from V and 9 from J; bases not matched to a gene: 8. The germline V gene encodes CDR1 SNHLY and CDR2 FYNNEI. The CDR3 region has the DNA TGTGCCAGCAGTGTTGACAGGGGCTCTGGTGAGCAGTTCTTC. Encoded protein: CASSVDRGSGEQFF.

This clone was seen a few times. The chain links TRBV11-3 to TRBJ2-1; 8 bases line up with TRBD2. The length of the CDR3 is 13 residues. From germline, CDR1 is SGHNT and CDR2 YENEEA. The V and J ends lost 4 bases and 7 bases, in that order; junction bases with no gene match: 3. Written as DNA, the CDR3 is TGTGCCAGCAGCTCCAGCGGGGGAAATGAGCAGTTCTTC. Amino acids: CASSSSGGNEQFF.

The V call is TRBV7-8, the J call TRBJ1-6, with a weak D call TRBD1 (6 bases). Germline loops: CDR1 SGHVS, CDR2 FQNEAQ. This CDR3 is 14 amino acids long. V was cut by 5 bases and J by 10 bases, with 15 bases left in between. CDR3 region: CASSPVYRDSPLHF. DNA for the CDR3: TGTGCCAGCAGCCCAGTCTACAGGGACTCACCCCTCCACTTT.

This chain connects TRBV28 to TRBJ2-7, with TRBD1 matching over 8 bases. The ends lost 5 bases at V and 5 bases at J; junction bases unmatched: 8. The CDR3 contains 14 residues. Germline lookup yields CDR1 MDHEN and CDR2 SYDVKM. CDR3 loop: CASSLDRGEHEQYF. CDR3 DNA: TGTGCCAGCAGTCTAGACAGGGGCGAACACGAGCAGTACTTC. The whole variable domain, remainder taken from reference TRBV28 and TRBJ2-7, is DVKVTQSSRYLVKRTGEKVFLECVQDMDHENMFWYRQDPGLGLRLIYFSYDVKMKEKGDIPEGYSVSREKKERFSLILESASTNQTSMYLCASSLDRGEHEQYFGPGTRLTVT.

The chain joins TRBV6-5 to TRBJ2-7; D call uncertain. V lost 2 bases and J 6 bases, leaving 5 bases between the germline ends. CDR3 length: 11 amino acids. Germline CDR1 is MNHEY and CDR2 is SVGAGI. The CDR3 loop reads CASSYGPEQYF. The CDR3 nucleotides read TGTGCCAGCAGTTACGGGCCCGAGCAGTACTTC.

The V gene is TRBV11-2, the J gene TRBJ1-2; 9 positions match TRBD1. The CDR3 is 14 residues long. J was trimmed by 5 bases and V by 1 base; bases with no gene match: 2. Germline CDR1 is SGHAT and CDR2 is FQNNGV. The DNA of the CDR3 is TGTGCCAGCAGCTTAGCGGGGACAGGGTATGGCTACACCTTC. Translated, it gives CASSLAGTGYGYTF.

This rearrangement joins TRBV7-9 to TRBJ1-1, with D perhaps matching TRBD1 (6 bases). This CDR3 contains 11 residues. The germline V gene encodes CDR1 SEHNR and CDR2 FQNEAQ (reference sequence). CDR3 sequence: CALGRGPEAFF. CDR3 sequence (DNA): TGTGCGTTGGGCAGGGGCCCTGAAGCTTTCTTT.

This chain joins TRBV27 and TRBJ2-2; D gene unclear. The CDR3 consists of 15 residues. CDR1 MNHEY and CDR2 SMNVEV come from the germline V gene (reference sequence). Trimming pared 2 bases from V and 0 bases from J, leaving 7 bases between. The CDR3 sequence: CASSLRRANTGELFF. The CDR3 DNA reads TGTGCCAGCAGTTTACGCCGCGCGAACACCGGGGAGCTGTTTTTT.

V and J are TRBV7-2 and TRBJ1-1, with D possibly being TRBD1 (5 bases). Trimming removed 2 bases at V and 5 bases at J, with 12 bases between. This CDR3 is built from 14 residues. The germline V gene has CDR1 SGHTA and CDR2 FQGNSA. CDR3 amino acids: CASSLIGETTEAFF. The CDR3 DNA sequence: TGTGCCAGCAGCTTAATAGGGGAAACAACTGAAGCTTTCTTT.

The chain combines TRBV7-9 with TRBJ1-1, with D unclear. The length of the CDR3 is 13 residues. The V end was cut by 5 bases, the J end by 1 base, with 8 bases between. Germline V gene sequence: CDR1 SEHNR, CDR2 FQNEAQ (reference sequence). The CDR3 DNA sequence: TGTGCCAGCAGCCCAGAGGGGAACACTGAAGCTTTCTTT. Its protein is CASSPEGNTEAFF.

This clone was seen once. CDR3 in DNA: TGTGCCAGCAGTTGGACAGGGGTTAATGAAAAACTGTTTTTT. This sequence encodes CASSWTGVNEKLFF. The chain uses TRBV6-1 and TRBJ1-4; 9 bases are shared with TRBD1. CDR1 is MNHNS, CDR2 SASEGT, per germline. The CDR3 spans 14 residues. V dropped 5 bases and J dropped 4; count of bases not matched to a gene: 2.

About this clone itself: The junction departs from germline at one end; a sequencing error may be responsible. The chain recombines TRBV7-7 with TRBJ2-1; TRBD2 agrees at 8 bases. Germline V gives CDR1 SSHAT, CDR2 FNYEAQ (reference sequence). The CDR3 totals 16 residues. CDR3 loop: CASSLGSGGIYNEQFF. The CDR3 coding sequence is TGTGCTAGCAGCTTAGGAAGCGGGGGTATATACAATGAGCAGTTCTTC. The full variable domain, its missing parts supplied by reference TRBV7-7 and TRBJ2-1, is GAGVSQSPRYKVTKRGQDVTLRCDPISSHATLYWYQQALGQGPEFLTYFNYEAQPDKSGLPSDRFSAERPEGSISTLTIQRTEQRDSAMYRCASSLGSGGIYNEQFFGPGTRLTVL.

The V and J genes are TRBV9 and TRBJ2-2; TRBD2 matches 10 bases. CDR1 and CDR2 from the germline V gene are SGDLS and YYNGEE. V lost 2 bases and J lost 8; bases outside the gene matches: 6. This CDR3 is built from 15 residues. CDR3 loop: CASSVGLALSGELFF. Written as DNA, the CDR3 is TGTGCCAGCAGCGTGGGACTAGCGTTATCTGGGGAGCTGTTTTTT.

The chain joins TRBV2 to TRBJ1-1; maybe TRBD1 (6 bases). This CDR3 has 15 residues. Germline CDR1 SNHLY, CDR2 FYNNEI. The V end lost 0 bases, the J end lost 4 bases, and 12 bases lay between the germline ends. CDR3 loop: CASSEALVGATEAFF. The CDR3 DNA follows: TGTGCCAGCAGTGAAGCGCTAGTGGGGGCCACTGAAGCTTTCTTT.

The genes are TRBV6-4 and TRBJ1-2, with 7 bases that match TRBD1. The ends lost 5 bases at V and 5 bases at J; junction bases unmatched: 11. CDR3 length: 15 residues. Per the germline V gene, CDR1 is MRHNA and CDR2 is SNTAGT. CDR3 residues: CASSFDSTGYYGYTF. CDR3 DNA: TGTGCCAGCAGTTTCGATTCGACAGGGTATTATGGCTACACCTTC.